The rows below give T cell receptor beta chains drawn from one sample of a study of Ad26.COV2.S vaccination and SARS-CoV-2 variants. The data were produced by immunoSEQ multiplex PCR, yet TCRdb's version contains in-frame clones alone and is incomplete. The repertoire includes more than 300,000 clones, less than 90% of them detected once, and around 6.6% sits in the top ten. This specimen consisted of peripheral blood, obtained in a trial of Ad26.COV2.S vaccine versus placebo. The receptors shown here come from a person between 18 and 65 years old who received the Ad26.COV2.S COVID-19 vaccine or a placebo. Each CDR3 is given with its conserved first and last residue. Each record gives: CDR3 protein, CDR3 DNA, D gene, V gene, J gene, clone size. D genes are given only for firm matches. Some rows mark clone size as missing; the rest say once, few, many or name a class of expanded clone.

CASSVALAGGINEQFF,TGTGCCAGCAGCGTAGCGCTAGCGGGGGGGATCAATGAGCAGTTCTTC,TRBD2,TRBV9,TRBJ2-1,-
CASSFLAGGERNEQFF,TGTGCCAGCAGCTTCCTAGCGGGAGGGGAGCGCAATGAGCAGTTCTTC,TRBD2,TRBV11-2,TRBJ2-1,-
CASSSPYLGDTQYF,TGTGCCAGCAGTTCACCTTATCTTGGAGATACGCAGTATTTT,-,TRBV27,TRBJ2-3,-
CSASGDTQYF,TGCAGTGCGTCCGGGGATACGCAGTATTTT,-,TRBV20-1,TRBJ2-3,-
CASSLVGMNTEAFF,TGTGCCAGCAGTTTGGTCGGGATGAACACTGAAGCTTTCTTT,-,TRBV28,TRBJ1-1,-
CASSQDSLRGDATEAFF,TGCGCCAGCAGCCAAGATTCTCTAAGGGGGGATGCCACTGAAGCTTTCTTT,-,TRBV4-3,TRBJ1-1,-
CASSSSPYEQYF,TGTGCCAGCAGTTCCTCACCCTACGAGCAGTACTTC,-,TRBV27,TRBJ2-7,-
CASSPGTSGNTIYF,TGTGCCAGCTCACCAGGGACTTCTGGAAACACCATATATTTT,-,TRBV18,TRBJ1-3,-
CAWSAYRNFAHEQYF,TGTGCCTGGAGTGCCTACCGAAATTTCGCCCACGAGCAGTACTTC,-,TRBV30,TRBJ2-7,few
CSLGGGTEAFF,TGCAGCCTGGGAGGGGGCACTGAAGCTTTCTTT,-,TRBV29-1,TRBJ1-1,-
CASSPNLKAGLAKNIQYF,TGTGCCAGCAGTCCAAATTTAAAAGCGGGACTAGCCAAAAACATTCAGTACTTC,TRBD2,TRBV7-9,TRBJ2-4,-
CASRPWAGRGELFF,TGTGCCAGCAGACCCTGGGCAGGTCGCGGGGAGCTGTTTTTT,-,TRBV2,TRBJ2-2,-
CASSPSTGHYYGYTF,TGTGCCAGTAGTCCAAGTACAGGGCACTACTATGGCTACACCTTC,-,TRBV19,TRBJ1-2,-
CASSLFPSGKAYEQYF,TGTGCCAGCAGTTTATTCCCTAGCGGGAAGGCCTACGAGCAGTACTTC,TRBD2,TRBV27,TRBJ2-7,once
CSVERQGPDTQYF,TGCAGCGTTGAGCGGCAGGGCCCAGATACGCAGTATTTT,-,TRBV29-1,TRBJ2-3,-
CASSQMGQLNSPLHF,TGTGCCAGCAGCCAAATGGGACAGCTAAATTCACCCCTCCACTTT,TRBD1,TRBV7-2,TRBJ1-6,-
CASNTQGGGREQYF,TGTGCCAGCAACACCCAGGGGGGGGGACGGGAGCAGTACTTC,-,TRBV7-8,TRBJ2-7,once
CASSQGADRGNNYGYTF,TGTGCCAGCAGCCAAGGTGCGGACAGGGGTAATAACTATGGCTACACCTTC,TRBD1,TRBV4-2,TRBJ1-2,-
CASSLTGANVLTF,TGTGCCAGCAGTTTAACTGGGGCCAACGTCCTGACTTTC,-,TRBV27,TRBJ2-6,-
CASSAPTTSDQETQYF,TGTGCCAGCAGCGCCCCGACCACTAGCGACCAAGAGACCCAGTACTTC,TRBD2,TRBV2,TRBJ2-5,-